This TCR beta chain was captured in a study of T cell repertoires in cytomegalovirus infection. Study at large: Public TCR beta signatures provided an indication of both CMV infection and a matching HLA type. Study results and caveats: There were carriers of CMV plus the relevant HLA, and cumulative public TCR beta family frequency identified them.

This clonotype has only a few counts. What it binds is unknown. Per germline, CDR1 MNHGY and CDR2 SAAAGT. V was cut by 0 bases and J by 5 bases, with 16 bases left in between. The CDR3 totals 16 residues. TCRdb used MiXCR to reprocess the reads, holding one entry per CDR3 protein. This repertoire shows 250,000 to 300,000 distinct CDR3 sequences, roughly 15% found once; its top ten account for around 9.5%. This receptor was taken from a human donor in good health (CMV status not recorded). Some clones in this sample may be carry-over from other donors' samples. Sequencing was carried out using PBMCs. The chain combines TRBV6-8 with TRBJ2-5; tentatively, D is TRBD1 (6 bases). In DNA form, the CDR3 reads TGTGCCAGCAGTTACTCGGGGGCCCCGGCTGTGGAGACCCAGTACTTC. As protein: CASSYSGAPAVETQYF.